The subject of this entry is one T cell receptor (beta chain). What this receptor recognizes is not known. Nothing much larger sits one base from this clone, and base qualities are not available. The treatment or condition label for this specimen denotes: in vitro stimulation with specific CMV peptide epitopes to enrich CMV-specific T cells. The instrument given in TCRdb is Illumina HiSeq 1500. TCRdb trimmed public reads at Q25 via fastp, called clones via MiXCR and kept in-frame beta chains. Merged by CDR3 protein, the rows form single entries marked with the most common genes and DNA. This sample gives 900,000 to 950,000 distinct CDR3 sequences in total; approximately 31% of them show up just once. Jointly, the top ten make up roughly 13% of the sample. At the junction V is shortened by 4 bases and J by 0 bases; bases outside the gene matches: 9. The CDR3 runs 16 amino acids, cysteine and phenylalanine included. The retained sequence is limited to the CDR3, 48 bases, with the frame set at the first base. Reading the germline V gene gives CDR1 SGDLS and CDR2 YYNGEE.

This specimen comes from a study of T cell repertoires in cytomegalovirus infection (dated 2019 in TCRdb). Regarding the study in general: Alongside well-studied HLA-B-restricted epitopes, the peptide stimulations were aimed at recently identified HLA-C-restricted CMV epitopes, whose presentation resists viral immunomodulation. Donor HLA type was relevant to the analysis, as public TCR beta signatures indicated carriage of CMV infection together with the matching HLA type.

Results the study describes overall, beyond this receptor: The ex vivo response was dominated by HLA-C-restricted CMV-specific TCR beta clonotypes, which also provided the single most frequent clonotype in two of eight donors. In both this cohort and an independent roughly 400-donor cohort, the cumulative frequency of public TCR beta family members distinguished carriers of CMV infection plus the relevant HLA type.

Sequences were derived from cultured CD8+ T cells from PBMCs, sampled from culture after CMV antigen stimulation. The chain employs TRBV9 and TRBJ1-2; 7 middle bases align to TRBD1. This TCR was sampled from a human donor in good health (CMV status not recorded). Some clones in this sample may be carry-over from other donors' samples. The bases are TGTGCCAGCAGCCCGTCATCCGGGACAGCTAACTATGGCTACACCTTC. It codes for CASSPSSGTANYGYTF.